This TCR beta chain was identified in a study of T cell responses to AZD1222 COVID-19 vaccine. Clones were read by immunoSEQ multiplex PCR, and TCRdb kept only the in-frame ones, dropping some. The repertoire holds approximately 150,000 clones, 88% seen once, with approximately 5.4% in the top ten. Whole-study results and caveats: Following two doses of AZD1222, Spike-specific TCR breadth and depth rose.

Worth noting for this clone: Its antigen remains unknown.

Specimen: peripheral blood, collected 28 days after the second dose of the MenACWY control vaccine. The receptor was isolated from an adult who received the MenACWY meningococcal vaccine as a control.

The CDR3 here is CASSPLRGGEAFF. In DNA form, the CDR3 reads TGTGCCAGCTCACCACTTCGGGGAGGTGAAGCTTTCTTT. The chain carries TRBV18 and TRBJ1-1; D is uncertain. This CDR3 has 13 amino acids. Trimming pared 1 base from V and 7 bases from J, leaving 10 bases between. Germline CDR1 is KGHSH and CDR2 is LQKENI.